The 26 T cell receptor beta chains listed next were all sequenced from one sample in a study of T cell repertoires in cytomegalovirus infection. TCRdb reanalysed the reads using MiXCR and keeps one entry per CDR3 protein. Among 600,000 to 800,000 distinct CDR3 sequences listed, 20% to 25% were seen once. Sequenced sample: CD8+ T cells from PBMCs. The receptors originated from a human donor in good health (CMV status not recorded). Some clones in this sample may be carry-over from other donors' samples.

Only a few counts were recorded for this clonotype. The rearrangement joins TRBV28 to TRBJ2-7, with D possibly TRBD2 on 5 matching bases. In germline, CDR1 is MDHEN, CDR2 SYDVKM. This CDR3 has 14 amino acids. Trimming took off 6 bases at V and 0 bases at J, with 12 bases between the two ends. The CDR3 nucleotides are TGTGCCAGCAGGGGCGGGCCCAGCTCCTACGAGCAGTACGTC. Protein: CASRGGPSSYEQYV.

This clonotype has at least ten counts. V usage is TRBV7-6 and J usage is TRBJ1-1; perhaps TRBD1 as D (6 bases). The V gene's germline CDR1 is SGHVS and CDR2 FNYEAQ. The ends were cut back, 2 bases at V and 1 base at J, with 11 bases in the middle. The CDR3 is made up of 15 amino acids. The CDR3 spells CASSLSRGENTEAFF. For the CDR3, the DNA is TGTGCCAGCAGCTTATCTAGGGGGGAGAACACTGAAGCTTTCTTT.

This clonotype came up a few times. V gene TRBV6-5 combines with J gene TRBJ2-5, with a possible D match to TRBD2 (6 bases). Trimming took 6 bases from V and 1 from J, leaving 18 bases between them. This CDR3 is built from 16 residues. Germline CDR1 MNHEY, CDR2 SVGAGI. The CDR3 protein is CASSPRGAGTQETQYF. CDR3 nucleotide sequence: TGTGCCAGCAGCCCCCGGGGCGCGGGGACCCAAGAGACCCAGTACTTC.

This clonotype was counted a few times. The V and J genes are TRBV6-2 or TRBV6-3 and TRBJ1-6; possible D gene TRBD1, 6 bases. This CDR3 has 12 residues. Trimming took off 2 bases at V and 14 bases at J, with 10 bases between the two ends. Per germline, CDR1 MNHEY and CDR2 SVGEGT. The CDR3 reads CASSYDRRALHF. CDR3 sequence (DNA): TGTGCCAGCAGTTACGACAGGCGGGCCCTCCACTTT.

This clonotype was counted at least ten times. The chain is built from TRBV12-3 or TRBV12-4 and TRBJ2-7; 7 positions match TRBD1. The CDR3 covers 12 residues. V dropped 8 bases and J dropped 1; count of bases not matched to a gene: 2. CDR3 bases: TGTGCCAGCCAGGGGGATTCCTACGAGCAGTACTTC. It yields the protein CASQGDSYEQYF.

This chain links TRBV5-4 with TRBJ2-1, with D maybe TRBD2 (7 bases). There are 15 residues in the CDR3. V was pared by 0 bases and J by 8 bases, with 15 bases between. Germline CDR1 is SGHNT and CDR2 is YYREEE (reference sequence). CDR3 residues: CASSLGGGAGYEQFF. Written as DNA, the CDR3 is TGTGCCAGCAGCTTGGGGGGGGGGGCCGGGTATGAGCAGTTCTTC.

This clonotype came up a few times. The chain has TRBV6-5 and TRBJ2-1, with D perhaps TRBD2 (5 bases). CDR1 is MNHEY and CDR2 is SVGAGI in the germline V gene. Between the trimmed V and J ends, which lost 0 bases and 5 bases, there was a span of 14 bases. This CDR3 region has 16 residues. DNA for the CDR3: TGTGCCAGCAGTTACTCGGCACAGAGGACTCACAATGAGCAGTTCTTC. Translated, it gives CASSYSAQRTHNEQFF.

At least ten counts were recorded for this clonotype. This sequence joins TRBV7-9 and TRBJ1-3; no definite D call. Germline assignment: CDR1 SEHNR and CDR2 FQNEAQ (reference sequence). V was clipped by 7 bases and J by 0 bases, with 16 bases between them. The CDR3 has 16 residues. CDR3 bases: TGTGCCAGCAACCGCCGAGAGGAATCCTCTGGAAACACCATATATTTT. It yields the protein CASNRREESSGNTIYF. Looking up the rest from reference TRBV7-9 and TRBJ1-3 gives the full variable domain: DTGVSQNPRHKITKRGQNVTFRCDPISEHNRLYWYRQTLGQGPEFLTYFQNEAQLEKSRLLSDRFSAERPKGSFSTLEIQRTEQGDSAMYLCASNRREESSGNTIYFGEGSWLTVV.

The chain combines TRBV7-9 with TRBJ2-1; the match to TRBD2 covers 9 bases. J gave up 4 bases and V 7 bases, and 14 bases lay outside the gene matches. CDR3 length: 17 amino acids. Germline CDR1 reads SEHNR; CDR2 reads FQNEAQ (reference sequence). The CDR3 sequence is CASIQGGGGATYNEQFF. CDR3 coding DNA: TGTGCCAGCATTCAGGGGGGCGGGGGGGCTACTTACAATGAGCAGTTCTTC.

The V and J genes are TRBV7-9 and TRBJ2-3; TRBD1 is a possible D gene (6 bases). This CDR3 region has 14 residues. The germline V gene encodes CDR1 SEHNR and CDR2 FQNEAQ (reference sequence). The germline V and J ends were trimmed by 5 bases and 2 bases, with 11 bases remaining between them. CDR3 amino acids: CASSVYRATDTQYF. The CDR3 DNA reads as TGTGCCAGCAGCGTATACAGGGCCACAGATACGCAGTATTTT.

This clonotype was counted at least ten times. This chain uses TRBV7-9 with TRBJ1-2; 7 positions agree with TRBD1. In germline, CDR1 is SEHNR, CDR2 FQNEAQ (reference sequence). V shed 5 bases and J 2 bases; nucleotides not matched to a gene: 17. This CDR3 comprises 18 residues. The CDR3 sequence: CASSPKWESEGGNYGYTF. The CDR3, as DNA: TGTGCCAGCAGCCCCAAGTGGGAGTCAGAAGGGGGCAACTATGGCTACACCTTC.

There are many counts of this clonotype. This sequence joins TRBV7-9 and TRBJ2-2; the match to TRBD1 covers 7 bases. Germline V gene data show CDR1 as SEHNR and CDR2 as FQNEAQ (reference sequence). The CDR3 is 15 residues long. The junction had 11 bases not matched to a gene; V was cut back by 7 bases and J by 6 bases. The CDR3 here is CASTYTGEKAGELFF. In nucleotides, the CDR3 is TGTGCCAGCACGTATACAGGGGAAAAAGCCGGGGAGCTGTTTTTT.

The V gene is TRBV19, the J gene TRBJ1-1; a possible D gene is TRBD1 (6 bases). Germline lookup yields CDR1 LNHDA and CDR2 SQIVND (reference sequence). The V and J ends lost 6 bases and 2 bases respectively, with 16 bases between them. This CDR3 is built from 15 residues. The DNA of the CDR3 is TGTGCCAGTAGAAACCAGGACAGAGTAAACACTGAAGCTTTCTTT. It specifies CASRNQDRVNTEAFF.

The chain recombines TRBV25-1 with TRBJ2-1, with D possibly TRBD1 on 5 matching bases. This CDR3 has 14 residues. The V gene's germline CDR1 is MGHDK and CDR2 SYGVNS. With 7 bases removed from V and 2 bases from J, the gap between germline ends came to 12 bases. The CDR3 sequence: CASKSGKTYNEQFF. The DNA of the CDR3 is TGTGCCAGCAAGTCAGGGAAAACCTACAATGAGCAGTTCTTC.

V and J are TRBV6-4 and TRBJ2-3; 7 nucleotides line up with TRBD2. The CDR3 is made up of 13 amino acids. CDR1 is MRHNA, CDR2 SNTAGT, per germline. V lost 3 bases and J lost 6; bases outside the gene matches: 3. The CDR3 is CASSEGLGDTQYF. The CDR3, as DNA: TGTGCCAGCAGTGAAGGACTAGGGGATACGCAGTATTTT.

This chain connects TRBV6-6 to TRBJ1-5; perhaps TRBD1 as D (6 bases). The V gene's germline CDR1 is MNHNY and CDR2 SVGAGI (reference sequence). Trimming took off 5 bases at V and 10 bases at J, with 15 bases between the two ends. CDR3 length: 13 residues. The CDR3 DNA sequence: TGTGCCAGCAGTAACGCCGGGGGGCAACCCCAGCATTTT. It specifies CASSNAGGQPQHF.

As to this clonotype: A much bigger clone sits one base away, suggesting this may be a read error. J is TRBJ2-6 and V is TRBV7-3; D unresolved. The CDR3 loop spans 16 amino acids. V gave up 3 bases and J gave up 0 bases, with 9 bases separating them. CDR1 SGHTA and CDR2 FQGTGA come from the germline V gene. CDR3 residues: CASSFYPDSGANVLTF. The CDR3, as DNA: TGTGCCAGCAGCTTTTATCCGGACTCTGGGGCCAACGTCCTGACTTTC. The full variable domain, in which reference TRBV7-3 and TRBJ2-6 provide the parts outside the CDR3, is GAGVSQTPSNKVTEKGKYVELRCDPISGHTALYWYRQSLGQGPEFLIYFQGTGAADDSGLPNDRFFAVRPEGSVSTLKIQRTERGDSAVYLCASSFYPDSGANVLTFGAGSRLTVL.

This clonotype was seen a few times. The chain couples TRBV3-1 to TRBJ2-7; D is uncertain. Germline CDR1 LGHDT, CDR2 YNNKEL (reference sequence). Trimming shortened V by 0 bases and J by 2 bases, and 17 bases separated the two germline ends. This CDR3 spans 17 amino acids. The chain's CDR3 is CASSQERGVGPTYEQYF. The CDR3 nucleotides are TGTGCCAGCAGCCAAGAAAGAGGAGTAGGTCCGACCTACGAGCAGTACTTC.

The chain joins TRBV9 to TRBJ2-7; 7 bases match TRBD1. V lost 3 bases and J lost 4; bases outside the gene matches: 7. The germline gives CDR1 SGDLS, CDR2 YYNGEE. The CDR3 has 14 amino acids. The CDR3 is CASSEQGLGYEQYF. The CDR3 nucleotides are TGTGCCAGCAGCGAACAGGGGCTGGGGTACGAGCAGTACTTC. The full variable domain, with the rest looked up from reference TRBV9 and TRBJ2-7, is DSGVTQTPKHLITATGQRVTLRCSPRSGDLSVYWYQQSLDQGLQFLIQYYNGEERAKGNILERFSAQQFPDLHSELNLSSLELGDSALYFCASSEQGLGYEQYFGPGTRLTVT.

This clonotype has a handful of counts. The chain uses TRBV7-6 and TRBJ1-2, with no clear D. The CDR3 runs 13 residues. Germline CDR1 reads SGHVS; CDR2 reads FNYEAQ. V was pared by 3 bases and J by 6 bases, with 11 bases between. The DNA for the CDR3 is TGTGCCAGCAGCTTTGACCAGCGGGATGGCTACACCTTC. This sequence encodes CASSFDQRDGYTF.

As regards this clonotype: A much more abundant neighbour one base away suggests this may be a read error. The V call is TRBV24-1, the J call TRBJ2-1, with D unclear. CDR3 length equals 13 residues. The germline V gene encodes CDR1 KGHDR and CDR2 SFDVKD. CDR3 nucleotide sequence: TGTGCCACCAGTGATTCCCTCTACAATGATCAGTTCTTC. Its protein product is CATSDSLYNDQFF.

There are a few counts of this clonotype. This chain links TRBV19 with TRBJ2-1, with D unclear. This CDR3 comprises 13 residues. The germline V gene has CDR1 LNHDA and CDR2 SQIVND (reference sequence). Trimming took 3 bases from V and 7 from J, leaving 10 bases between them. CDR3 DNA sequence: TGTGCCAGTAGTATCCCGGTGGGGAATGAGCAGTTCTTC. Protein sequence: CASSIPVGNEQFF.

The CDR3 protein is CASSDGSFYYEQYV. In nucleotides, the CDR3 is TGTGCCAGCAGTGACGGGTCTTTCTACTACGAGCAGTACGTC. The chain employs TRBV6-2 or TRBV6-3 and TRBJ2-7; D ambiguous. Deletions cut 5 bases from V and 3 bases from J, with 14 bases between. Germline CDR1 reads MNHEY; CDR2 reads SVGEGT. The CDR3 contains 14 residues.

The chain has TRBV28 and TRBJ2-7; perhaps TRBD2 as D (5 bases). Germline CDR1 reads MDHEN; CDR2 reads SYDVKM. The V gene lost 7 bases and the J gene lost 2 bases, with 12 bases spanning the gap. CDR3 length: 13 residues. The chain's CDR3 is CASTKTGTYEQYV. As DNA, the CDR3 is TGTGCCAGCACAAAGACGGGGACCTACGAGCAGTACGTC.

The V call is TRBV6-5, the J call TRBJ2-7; D may be TRBD1 (5 bases). Trimming took off 1 base at V and 0 bases at J, with 10 bases between the two ends. This CDR3 spans 15 amino acids. Germline lookup yields CDR1 MNHEY and CDR2 SVGAGI. Here the CDR3 DNA reads TGTGCCAGCAGTTACTTACCCGACAGCTCCTACGAGCAGTACTTC. Translating it yields CASSYLPDSSYEQYF.

This clonotype was seen ten or more times. The J gene is TRBJ2-1, the V gene TRBV6-5, with D unclear. Germline V lookup: CDR1 MNHEY, CDR2 SVGAGI. Trimming removed 4 bases at V and 0 bases at J, with 28 bases between. The CDR3 totals 21 residues. CDR3 residues: CASSCPILRYRTLYSYNEQFF. CDR3 in DNA: TGTGCCAGCAGTTGCCCCATACTACGCTATAGGACGTTATACTCCTACAATGAGCAGTTCTTC.